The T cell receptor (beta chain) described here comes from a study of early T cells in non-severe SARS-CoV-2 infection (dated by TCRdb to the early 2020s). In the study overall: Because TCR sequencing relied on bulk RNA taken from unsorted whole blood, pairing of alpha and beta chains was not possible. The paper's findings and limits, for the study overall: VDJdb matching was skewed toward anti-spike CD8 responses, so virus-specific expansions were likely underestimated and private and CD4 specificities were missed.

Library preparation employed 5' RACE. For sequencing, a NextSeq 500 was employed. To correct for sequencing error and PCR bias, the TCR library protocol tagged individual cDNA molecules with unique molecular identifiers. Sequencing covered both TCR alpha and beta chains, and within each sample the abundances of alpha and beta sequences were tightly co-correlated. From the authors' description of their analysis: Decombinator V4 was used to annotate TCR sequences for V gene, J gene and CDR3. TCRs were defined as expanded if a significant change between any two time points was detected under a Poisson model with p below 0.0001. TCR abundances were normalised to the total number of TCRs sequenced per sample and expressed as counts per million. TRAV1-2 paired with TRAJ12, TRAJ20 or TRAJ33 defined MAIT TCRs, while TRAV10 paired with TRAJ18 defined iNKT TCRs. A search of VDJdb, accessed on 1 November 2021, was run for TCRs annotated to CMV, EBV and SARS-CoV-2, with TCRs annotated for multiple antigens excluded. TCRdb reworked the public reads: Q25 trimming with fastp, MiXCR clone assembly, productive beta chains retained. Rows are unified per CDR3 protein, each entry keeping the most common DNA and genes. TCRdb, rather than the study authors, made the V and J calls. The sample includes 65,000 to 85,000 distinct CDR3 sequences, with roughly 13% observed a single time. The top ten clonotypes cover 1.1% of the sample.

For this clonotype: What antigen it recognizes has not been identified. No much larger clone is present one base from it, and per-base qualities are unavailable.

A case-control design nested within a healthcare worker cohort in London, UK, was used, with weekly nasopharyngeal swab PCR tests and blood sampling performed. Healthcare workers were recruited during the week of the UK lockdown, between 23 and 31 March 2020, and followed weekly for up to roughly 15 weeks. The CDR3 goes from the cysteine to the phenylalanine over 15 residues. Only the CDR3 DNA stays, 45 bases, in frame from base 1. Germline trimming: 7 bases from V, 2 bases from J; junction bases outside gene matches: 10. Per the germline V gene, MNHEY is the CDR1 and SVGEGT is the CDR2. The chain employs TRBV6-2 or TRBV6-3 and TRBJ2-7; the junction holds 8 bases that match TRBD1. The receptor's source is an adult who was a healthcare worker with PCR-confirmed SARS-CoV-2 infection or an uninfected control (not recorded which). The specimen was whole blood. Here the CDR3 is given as CASTPFPDRAYEQYF. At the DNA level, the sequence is TGTGCCAGCACCCCATTTCCGGACAGGGCCTACGAGCAGTACTTC.